The 5 T cell receptor beta chains presented below share a single source sample, sequenced in a study of CD8 T cells in Susac syndrome. RNA totalling roughly 0.5 to 1 ug underwent reverse transcription with random hexamers. Each CDR3 protein gets one entry after TCRdb re-called the immunoSEQ multiplex PCR reads with MiXCR. In the table there are under 95,000 distinct CDR3 sequences, just under 95% of which are singletons. Sequencing used CD4+ T cells from PBMCs. All receptors derive from a human donor with Susac syndrome.

This clonotype occurred once. This chain uses TRBV30 with TRBJ2-7; D is undetermined. The V gene's germline CDR1 is GTSNPN and CDR2 SVGIG (reference sequence). This CDR3 region has 13 residues. Between the trimmed V and J ends, which lost 0 bases and 2 bases, there was a span of 8 bases. The CDR3 loop is CAWSVGRPYEQYF. In DNA, the CDR3 is TGTGCCTGGAGTGTAGGACGGCCCTACGAGCAGTACTTC.

This clonotype came up once. The junction departs from the called germline gene at one end, perhaps through a read error. CDR3 nucleotide sequence: TGTGCCAGCAGCCGAGCCGACCCGTTGTTATCTACTTTT. Translation gives CASSRADPLLSTF. The J gene is TRBJ2-3, the V gene TRBV3-1; D is unclear. In germline, CDR1 is LGHDT, CDR2 YNNKEL (reference sequence). The CDR3 is 13 amino acids.

The chain joins TRBV30 to TRBJ2-5; D is unresolved. CDR1 is GTSNPN, CDR2 SVGIG, per germline (reference sequence). The CDR3 has 15 amino acids. V lost 0 bases, J lost 0 bases, and 11 bases lay in between. The CDR3: CAWSVLGSYQETQYF. The DNA for the CDR3 is TGTGCCTGGAGTGTACTTGGGTCCTACCAAGAGACCCAGTACTTC.

The rearrangement joins TRBV12-3 or TRBV12-4 to TRBJ1-5; tentatively, D is TRBD1 (5 bases). The CDR3 has 15 residues. Deletions cut 5 bases from V and 0 bases from J, with 11 bases between. CDR3 residues: CASSQGTLSNQPQHF. The DNA of the CDR3 is TGTGCCAGCAGTCAGGGAACTCTTAGCAATCAGCCCCAGCATTTT.

The chain has TRBV3-1 and TRBJ1-1; D gene unclear. The CDR3 is 15 amino acids. Trimming took off 4 bases at V and 4 bases at J, with 16 bases between the two ends. The germline V gene encodes CDR1 LGHDT and CDR2 YNNKEL (reference sequence). The chain's CDR3 is CASSPGPTRSTEAFF. The CDR3 DNA reads as TGTGCCAGCAGCCCGGGCCCGACGAGGAGCACTGAAGCTTTCTTT.